This TCR beta chain was profiled in a study of shared clonotypes between healthy human individuals. The junction had 3 bases not matched to a gene; V was cut back by 4 bases and J by 3 bases. CDR1 MDHEN and CDR2 SYDVKM come from the germline V gene. The CDR3 totals 14 residues. The count of this clone is one. Antigen: not known. Assay: immunoSEQ multiplex PCR; the TCRdb copy retains only in-frame clones and omits some. The profile shows 600,000 to 750,000 clones, about nine tenths of them singletons. Regarding the study as a whole: The expectation was that sequencing depth would affect clonotype sharing among donors.

This sequence joins TRBV28 and TRBJ2-7; 10 bases are shared with TRBD1. The specimen sequenced was memory CD8+ T cells from PBMCs. Noted subset: CD45RO+ cells pooled with CCR7-negative TemRA cells. This TCR was recovered from a man in his late teens or twenties in good health. Some clones in this sample may be carry-over from other donors' samples. The CDR3 DNA reads TGTGCCAGCAGTTCGACAGGGGGCTTCTACGAGCAGTACTTC. It specifies CASSSTGGFYEQYF.